Listed here is a single T cell receptor (beta chain). Antigen specificity is unknown. This sample was taken from a study of OX40 agonist ivuxolimab in advanced cancers. Whole-study context: In this trial design, patients received ivuxolimab intravenously at 0.01 to 10 mg/kg every 2 weeks. Therapy given before enrollment (anti-PD-1, anti-PD-L1 or anti-CTLA-4) was allowed, and approximately 40% had some. Whole-study results and caveats: Individuals who were partial responders at 0.1-3.0 mg/kg had clonal expansion that ranked among the lowest.

Germline V lookup: CDR1 SGHTA, CDR2 FQGNSA. The CDR3 runs 15 residues. J lost 2 bases, V lost 2 bases, and 4 bases had no gene match. The repertoire was sequenced with immunoSEQ multiplex PCR; TCRdb's copy has only in-frame clones and lacks some. The sample has tens of thousands of clones, roughly 92% seen once. Patients had blood sampled at baseline and again on cycle 4 day 1 and cycle 7 day 1. The TCR was taken from an adult with an advanced solid tumor such as melanoma, head and neck, liver or kidney cancer. This specimen consisted of CD4+ or CD8+ T cells sorted from blood, obtained in a trial of the OX40 agonist ivuxolimab. V and J are TRBV7-2 and TRBJ2-3; TRBD1 matches 7 bases. CDR3 region: CASSLYRGLTDTQYF. CDR3 in DNA: TGTGCCAGCAGCTTATACAGGGGTCTCACAGATACGCAGTATTTT.